The following is a T cell receptor (beta chain) sequence with its context. There is no known antigen for this receptor. Base qualities are not recorded, but no much larger clone differs from it by a single base. This sample is part of a study of blood T cell repertoires in COVID-19 (dated by TCRdb to the early 2020s). Looking at the study overall: Samples from collaborators originated in the United States, Italy and Spain and spanned both the acute and convalescent phases of COVID-19. The material from the prospective study consisted of cDNA or gDNA derived from T cells, B-cell-depleted T cells, or PBMCs. The dataset comprised deeply sampled blood TCRbeta repertoires from subjects exposed to, actively infected with, or recovered from COVID-19. The repertoires were released in a freely available public database meant as a resource for research on the immune response to SARS-CoV-2. The samples were drawn from the first 160 participants of the ongoing ImmuneRACE study and from over 950 subjects provided by 6 global collaborators. The sample metadata nearly always contained a de-identified subject ID, COVID-19 status, age in years and sex. Where available, HLA class I and class II types were taken from metadata supplied by the sample provider and were not determined by assay-based typing.

TCRbeta CDR3 regions were amplified from genomic DNA using the immunoSEQ Assay, a bias-controlled multiplex PCR. Under the source paper's analysis protocol: The number of nucleated cells in each sample was estimated from the amplification of reference gene primers within the assay. To quantify the absolute abundance of each unique TCRbeta CDR3 rearrangement, sequence reads were collapsed and filtered. For each sample, productive Simpson clonality was calculated as the square root of Simpson's diversity index across productive rearrangements. TCRdb took over this immuneACCESS table, retaining in-frame rearrangements with V and J assigned. Such tables are incomplete; in checked studies, under half of the missing clones stem from an unresolved V gene, and the remainder is unexplained. From that table come the V and J calls and clone size; the DNA was used to work out D and trimming. Across this sample there are about 70,000 clones, with more than 80% seen only once. Clones ranked in the top ten supply more than 4.5% of the sample.

What the authors observed across the whole study: The quantity of clinical and demographic metadata differed by source and by participant and was supplied without curation.

The collaborating institutions used their own protocols to collect whole blood in K2EDTA tubes. For TCRbeta analysis, collaborators shipped samples in one of three forms: frozen whole blood, isolated PBMCs, or DNA extracted from either of those sample types. As encoded in the germline V gene, CDR1 is MNHNS while CDR2 is SASEGT. The CDR3 has 13 amino acids, counting the end cysteine and phenylalanine. Just CDR3 DNA is preserved here, 39 bases in frame from base 1. V is cut by 2 bases and J by 1 base, and the space between the germline ends is 6 bases. This TCR derives from a woman older than 75 with active or convalescent COVID-19. What was sequenced was peripheral blood. Recombination joined TRBV6-1 with TRBJ2-7; matching of 5 bases hints at TRBD1 as the D gene. The DNA sequence follows: TGTGCCAGCAGTGAAAGGGGTTCCTACGAGCAGTACTTC. It translates to CASSERGSYEQYF.